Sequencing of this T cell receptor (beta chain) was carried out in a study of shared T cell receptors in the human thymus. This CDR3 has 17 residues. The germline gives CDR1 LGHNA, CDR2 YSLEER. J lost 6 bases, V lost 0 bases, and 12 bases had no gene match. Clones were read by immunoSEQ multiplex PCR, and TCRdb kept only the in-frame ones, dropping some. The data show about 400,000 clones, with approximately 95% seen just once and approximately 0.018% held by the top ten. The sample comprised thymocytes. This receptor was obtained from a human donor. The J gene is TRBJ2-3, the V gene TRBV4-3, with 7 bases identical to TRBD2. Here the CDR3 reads CASSQDRAGAEADTQYF. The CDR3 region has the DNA TGCGCCAGCAGCCAAGACCGGGCGGGAGCAGAAGCTGATACGCAGTATTTT.